Listed here are 10 T cell receptor beta chains from one sample, sequenced in a study of blood T cell repertoires in COVID-19. Only in-frame clones appear in the TCRdb table, and some are missing; sequencing was by immunoSEQ multiplex PCR. The table has approximately 70,000 clones, approximately 90% seen once; the top ten hold roughly 19%. The sample consisted of peripheral blood. The receptor source for this set is a human donor in a cohort sampled during active COVID-19.

V and J are TRBV28 and TRBJ2-7; D may be TRBD1 (6 bases). The ends were cut back, 2 bases at V and 4 bases at J, with 12 bases in the middle. Germline CDR1 is MDHEN and CDR2 is SYDVKM. The CDR3 is 14 residues long. The CDR3 region is CASSLQQGKYEQYF. The CDR3 coding sequence is TGTGCCAGCAGTTTACAACAGGGAAAATACGAGCAGTACTTC.

This clone was picked up a small number of times. V and J are TRBV7-9 and TRBJ2-1; 9 positions agree with TRBD2. V dropped 4 bases and J dropped 5; count of bases not matched to a gene: 9. Germline V CDR1 and CDR2: SEHNR, FQNEAQ (reference sequence). This CDR3 comprises 16 residues. DNA of the CDR3: TGTGCCAGCAGCTCCCCAGCGGGAGGCCTCGACAATGAGCAGTTCTTC. Its translation: CASSSPAGGLDNEQFF.

V and J are TRBV18 and TRBJ1-1; perhaps TRBD1 as D (5 bases). The germline V gene encodes CDR1 KGHSH and CDR2 LQKENI. Trimming removed 3 bases from V and 0 bases from J, with 14 bases in between. The CDR3 covers 16 residues. CDR3 DNA: TGTGCCAGCTCACCCTCGAATCAGGGTATGAACACTGAAGCTTTCTTT. Its translation is CASSPSNQGMNTEAFF.

This chain links TRBV2 with TRBJ1-1; the D gene is possibly TRBD1 (6 bases). The ends were cut back, 5 bases at V and 1 base at J, with 14 bases in the middle. Germline V gene data show CDR1 as SNHLY and CDR2 as FYNNEI. The CDR3 length is 15 residues. DNA for the CDR3: TGTGCCAGCAGTATGACAGGTCAAGGGAACACTGAAGCTTTCTTT. Amino acids: CASSMTGQGNTEAFF.

This chain uses TRBV19 with TRBJ1-4; maybe TRBD1 (5 bases). Germline CDR1 and CDR2: LNHDA and SQIVND (reference sequence). The V end lost 1 base, the J end lost 0 bases, and 12 bases lay between the germline ends. This CDR3 contains 17 residues. The CDR3 loop is CASSIAWGSATNEKLFF. CDR3 in DNA: TGTGCCAGTAGTATAGCTTGGGGCAGCGCAACTAATGAAAAACTGTTTTTT.

The chain is built from TRBV6-2 or TRBV6-3 and TRBJ2-1, with 9 bases aligning to TRBD2. The V gene's germline CDR1 is MNHEY and CDR2 SVGEGT. This CDR3 spans 16 amino acids. The junction had 7 bases not matched to a gene; V was cut back by 2 bases and J by 5 bases. CDR3 coding DNA: TGTGCCAGCAGTTACCCAGCGGGAGGCCTCGACAATGAGCAGTTCTTC. Encoded protein: CASSYPAGGLDNEQFF.

The gene calls are TRBV19 and TRBJ2-2; tentative D call: TRBD2 (7 bases). Germline V gene data show CDR1 as LNHDA and CDR2 as SQIVND (reference sequence). The CDR3 runs 19 residues. V was clipped by 5 bases and J by 7 bases, with 29 bases between them. The CDR3 region is CASSPKRGPGRGGHGELFF. The CDR3 DNA follows: TGTGCCAGTAGTCCAAAAAGGGGCCCGGGGCGCGGGGGCCACGGGGAGCTGTTTTTT.

This chain connects TRBV5-1 to TRBJ2-1; D unresolved. CDR1 SGHRS and CDR2 YFSETQ come from the germline V gene. The CDR3 extends over 15 amino acids. Between the trimmed V and J ends, which lost 0 bases and 6 bases, there was a span of 13 bases. CDR3 DNA: TGCGCCAGCAGCTTGGAGAGCCCACGGGTCAATGAGCAGTTCTTC. This encodes CASSLESPRVNEQFF.

This chain links TRBV18 with TRBJ2-1; 13 nucleotides agree with TRBD2. The V gene end was trimmed by 3 bases and the J gene end by 6 bases; junction bases not matched to a gene: 8. The CDR3 is 17 amino acids. Germline V gene lookup returns CDR1 KGHSH and CDR2 LQKENI. The CDR3 here is CASSPRTSGRISNEQFF. The DNA for the CDR3 is TGTGCCAGCTCACCCCGGACTAGCGGGAGAATTAGCAATGAGCAGTTCTTC. Combining the CDR3 with reference TRBV18 and TRBJ2-1 gives the whole variable domain NAGVMQNPRHLVRRRGQEARLRCSPMKGHSHVYWYRQLPEEGLKFMVYLQKENIIDESGMPKERFSAEFPKEGPSILRIQQVVRGDSAAYFCASSPRTSGRISNEQFFGPGTRLTVL.

The chain has TRBV28 and TRBJ1-2; 8 positions match TRBD1. Germline V gene lookup returns CDR1 MDHEN and CDR2 SYDVKM. The CDR3 spans 13 residues. The V gene end was trimmed by 8 bases and the J gene end by 4 bases; junction bases not matched to a gene: 6. The CDR3: CASGTGTGYGYTF. The CDR3 DNA reads as TGTGCCAGCGGAACCGGGACAGGCTATGGCTACACCTTC.